Each of the 8 T cell receptor beta chains below was sequenced from the same sample in a study of blood T cells in healthy people across ages. A second PCR, run for roughly 7 to 12 cycles, used a sample-barcoded 5' primer plus a J-beta primer mix. TCRdb ran MiXCR on the 5' RACE reads and lists one entry per CDR3 protein. In the table there are more than 700,000 distinct CDR3 sequences, about 53% of which are singletons. Sequencing was carried out using blood. The receptors derive from a man at least 80 years old in good health.

This clonotype was observed a handful of times. The gene calls are TRBV5-1 and TRBJ2-4, with 7 bases aligning to TRBD1. Trimming removed 4 bases from V and 8 bases from J; junction bases left unmatched: 12. Per the germline V gene, CDR1 is SGHRS and CDR2 is YFSETQ. CDR3 length: 15 amino acids. In nucleotides, the CDR3 is TGCGCCAGCAGCGCCTCCGGGACAGCTGGGGACATTCAGTACTTC. Its protein product is CASSASGTAGDIQYF.

The V and J genes are TRBV3-1 and TRBJ2-1; a possible D gene is TRBD1 (6 bases). CDR1 is LGHDT, CDR2 YNNKEL, per germline (reference sequence). V shed 5 bases and J shed 5 bases, with 19 bases lying between them. The CDR3 is made up of 16 amino acids. CDR3 DNA: TGTGCCAGCAGCTTTTACAGGGAGACGACAAACAATGAGCAGTTCTTC. Protein sequence: CASSFYRETTNNEQFF.

This clonotype was counted only a few times. The chain uses TRBV7-2 and TRBJ2-3; 11 nucleotides line up with TRBD2. The CDR3 extends over 18 amino acids. V gave up 5 bases and J gave up 14 bases; unmatched junction bases: 24. Germline lookup yields CDR1 SGHTA and CDR2 FQGNSA. The DNA for the CDR3 is TGTGCCAGCAGCCCCTTAACCCGACTAGCGGGGAAGCACAGATACGCGTATTTT. Its translation is CASSPLTRLAGKHRYAYF.

This clonotype showed up many times. Relative to the germline gene, one junction end is altered; a read error may explain this. The chain combines TRBV25-1 with TRBJ2-7, with TRBD2 matching 10 bases. Germline CDR1 MGHDK, CDR2 SYGVNS. This CDR3 spans 14 amino acids. In nucleotides, the CDR3 is TGCGCCAGCAGCTTGAGCGGGAGGGCCTACGAGCAGTACTTC. Protein sequence: CASSLSGRAYEQYF.

This chain uses TRBV28 with TRBJ2-2, with a weak D call TRBD1 (5 bases). Germline CDR1 is MDHEN and CDR2 is SYDVKM. Between the trimmed V and J ends, which lost 3 bases and 2 bases, there was a span of 16 bases. This CDR3 has 17 amino acids. The CDR3 bases are TGTGCCAGCAGTTTTTTCGGCAGGGTAAAAAACACCGGGGAGCTGTTTTTT. The encoded protein is CASSFFGRVKNTGELFF.

The chain is built from TRBV10-3 and TRBJ2-3; 8 bases are a match to TRBD1. The CDR3 sequence is 14 residues long. Germline assignment: CDR1 ENHRY and CDR2 SYGVKD. Trimming cost V 6 bases and J 3 bases; bases outside gene matches: 5. This CDR3 reads CAIRDRVRTDTQYF. As DNA, the CDR3 is TGTGCCATCAGGGACAGGGTGAGGACAGATACGCAGTATTTT.

The CDR3 nucleotides are TGTGCCAGCAGCAAAGCAGGGGCAGGCTCCTACAATGAGCAGTTCTTC. Its protein is CASSKAGAGSYNEQFF. The chain employs TRBV21-1 and TRBJ2-1; whether TRBD1, the table's D call, matches the DNA was not checked. TRBV21-1 corresponds to a pseudogene. This CDR3 has 16 residues.

This clonotype showed up just a few times. This may be a read error: a much more frequent sequence differs by one nucleotide. This rearrangement joins TRBV20-1 to TRBJ1-1; D is unresolved. The CDR3 loop spans 11 amino acids. Germline V CDR1 and CDR2: DFQATT, SNEGSKA (reference sequence). The CDR3 region has the DNA TGCAGGGGTCCATTGAACACTGAAGCTTTCTTT. Translation: CRGPLNTEAFF.